A single sample gave rise to the 8 T cell receptor beta chains below, sequenced in a study of OX40 agonist ivuxolimab in advanced cancers. Clones were read by immunoSEQ multiplex PCR, and TCRdb kept only the in-frame ones, dropping some. This table has approximately 60,000 clones, 85% to 90% appearing once. The starting material was CD4+ or CD8+ T cells sorted from blood, obtained in a trial of the OX40 agonist ivuxolimab. These receptors were obtained from an adult with an advanced solid tumor such as melanoma, head and neck, liver or kidney cancer.

This rearrangement joins TRBV7-9 to TRBJ1-1, with D perhaps TRBD1 (6 bases). Trimming left V 1 base short and J 1 base short, with 13 bases between. The CDR3 consists of 16 residues. Germline V lookup: CDR1 SEHNR, CDR2 FQNEAQ (reference sequence). CDR3 in amino acids: CASSLDPTGTNTEAFF. Written as DNA, the CDR3 is TGTGCCAGCAGCTTAGACCCTACAGGGACGAACACTGAAGCTTTCTTT.

This chain links TRBV9 with TRBJ1-1, with D tentatively TRBD1 (5 bases). The CDR3 runs 14 residues. CDR1 is SGDLS and CDR2 is YYNGEE in the germline V gene. Trimming pared 4 bases from V and 5 bases from J, leaving 15 bases between. This CDR3 is CASSPGTRGTEAFF. Here the CDR3 DNA reads TGTGCCAGCAGCCCCGGGACCCGCGGGACTGAAGCTTTCTTT.

The chain couples TRBV20-1 to TRBJ2-1, with no clear D. The CDR3 is 11 amino acids. The germline V gene encodes CDR1 DFQATT and CDR2 SNEGSKA (reference sequence). Trimming stripped 2 bases from V and 4 bases from J, with 3 bases between. CDR3 DNA: TGCAGTGCTAGACCATACAATGAGCAGTTCTTC. This translates into CSARPYNEQFF.

The chain is built from TRBV27 and TRBJ2-1; 11 bases fit TRBD1. The germline V gene encodes CDR1 MNHEY and CDR2 SMNVEV (reference sequence). Unmatched junction bases numbered 8, after V lost 5 bases and J lost 5 bases. This CDR3 is 16 amino acids long. The CDR3 loop is CASSGWDRGVNNEQFF. CDR3 nucleotide sequence: TGTGCCAGCAGTGGATGGGACAGGGGGGTCAACAATGAGCAGTTCTTC.

The chain combines TRBV13 with TRBJ2-5; D unresolved. The V gene's germline CDR1 is PRHDT and CDR2 FYEKMQ (reference sequence). CDR3 length: 14 amino acids. Trimming took 3 bases from V and 1 from J, leaving 9 bases between them. The CDR3 DNA sequence: TGTGCCAGCAGCTTGCGAGGACCCCAAGAGACCCAGTACTTC. Encoded protein: CASSLRGPQETQYF.

This chain joins TRBV10-3 and TRBJ2-3, with TRBD2 matching over 11 bases. With V trimmed by 4 bases and J by 1 base, 10 bases remained unmatched. The CDR3 runs 18 residues. Per the germline V gene, CDR1 is ENHRY and CDR2 is SYGVKD. The CDR3 DNA reads as TGTGCCATCAGTGCAGCCGGGACTAGCGGAGGTGGCACAGATACGCAGTATTTT. This codes for CAISAAGTSGGGTDTQYF.

This clone was picked up a small number of times. This sequence joins TRBV6-6 and TRBJ1-2, with D unclear. This CDR3 contains 12 residues. Germline CDR1 MNHNY, CDR2 SVGAGI (reference sequence). Trimming pared 0 bases from V and 13 bases from J, leaving 12 bases between. CDR3 sequence: CASSYSGQSGTF. The CDR3 DNA is TGTGCCAGCAGTTACTCGGGTCAAAGCGGCACCTTC.

This clone showed up just once. The CDR3 DNA reads as TGTGCCAGCAGCTACGATTTAGGGGGCGGGAACACTGAAGCTTTCTTT. Protein product: CASSYDLGGGNTEAFF. V usage is TRBV28 and J usage is TRBJ1-1; 7 bases match TRBD1. V lost 6 bases and J lost 1; bases outside the gene matches: 11. CDR3 length equals 16 residues. Looked up from germline, CDR1 is MDHEN and CDR2 is SYDVKM.